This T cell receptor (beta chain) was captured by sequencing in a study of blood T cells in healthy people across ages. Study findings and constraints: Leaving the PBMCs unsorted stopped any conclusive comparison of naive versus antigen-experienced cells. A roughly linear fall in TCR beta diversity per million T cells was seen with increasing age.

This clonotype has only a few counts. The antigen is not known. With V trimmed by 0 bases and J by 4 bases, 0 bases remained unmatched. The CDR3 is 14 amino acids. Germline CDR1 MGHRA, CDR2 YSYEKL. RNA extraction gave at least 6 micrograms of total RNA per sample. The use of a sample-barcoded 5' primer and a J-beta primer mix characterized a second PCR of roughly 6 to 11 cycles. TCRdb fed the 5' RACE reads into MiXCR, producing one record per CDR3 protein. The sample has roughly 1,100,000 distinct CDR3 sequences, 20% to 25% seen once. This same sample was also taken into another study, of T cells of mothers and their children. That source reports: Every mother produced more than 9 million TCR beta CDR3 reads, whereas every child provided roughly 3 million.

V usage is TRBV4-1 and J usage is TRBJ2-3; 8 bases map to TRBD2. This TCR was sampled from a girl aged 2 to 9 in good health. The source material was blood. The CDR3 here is CASSQEAGADTQYF. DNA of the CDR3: TGCGCCAGCAGCCAAGAAGCGGGAGCAGATACGCAGTATTTT.